The clone carrying this TCR beta chain was seen a few times. Antigen unknown. This entry is derived from a study of beta chain features in type 1 diabetes. Study-level information: Investigators examined around 110 million sorted cells across all samples.

Investigators reverse transcribed all isolated RNA, so they sequenced expressed TCRB transcripts. TCRdb's table, derived via immunoSEQ multiplex PCR, lists solely in-frame clones and lacks some. The data contain 900,000 or so clones, roughly 15% of them singletons. CDR3 length equals 12 residues. Trimming removed 5 bases from V and 8 bases from J; junction bases left unmatched: 2. CDR1 is MDHEN and CDR2 is SYDVKM in the germline V gene. Study findings and constraints: Patients with type 1 diabetes carried fewer insertions and had more deletions at their VDJ junctions.

Each of the CD4+ naive, central memory, regulatory and stem cell-like memory populations was sorted via CD45RO/CCR7/CD25/CD127/CD95/CD27. The sample comprised naive CD4+ T cells from blood. The V call is TRBV28, the J call TRBJ2-5, with 10 bases aligning to TRBD2. This clonotype was obtained from a woman between 18 and 30 years old in good health. The CDR3 protein is CASSLAGVTQYF. The CDR3 DNA sequence: TGTGCCAGCAGTCTAGCGGGGGTTACCCAGTACTTC.